The 29 T cell receptor beta chains below come from one sample, sequenced in a study of blood T cell repertoires in COVID-19. TCRdb keeps only in-frame clones here, not all; method: immunoSEQ multiplex PCR. The table has hundreds of thousands of clones, roughly 87% seen once. The specimen was PBMCs or T cells enriched from blood (not recorded which). The receptors were gathered from a woman aged 30 to 39 who had recovered from COVID-19.

V gene TRBV14 combines with J gene TRBJ2-7; 7 bases agree with TRBD1. The V segment lost 4 bases and the J segment 0 bases; nucleotides outside the gene matches: 6. This CDR3 is 15 amino acids long. Germline V CDR1 and CDR2: SGHDN, FVKESK. The CDR3 here is CASSLRQGSSYEQYF. In nucleotides, the CDR3 is TGTGCCAGCAGCCTCCGACAGGGATCCTCCTACGAGCAGTACTTC.

This clone was detected only once. The chain joins TRBV5-1 to TRBJ1-1, with D maybe TRBD1 (6 bases). Germline V lookup: CDR1 SGHRS, CDR2 YFSETQ. The CDR3 is 15 amino acids. V was trimmed by 4 bases and J by 0 bases, leaving 13 bases between them. The CDR3: CASSPGGPMNTEAFF. The CDR3 coding sequence is TGCGCCAGCAGCCCCGGGGGGCCGATGAACACTGAAGCTTTCTTT.

The V and J genes are TRBV7-2 and TRBJ2-7; a weak D match, TRBD2 (5 bases). V lost 3 bases, J lost 2 bases, and 14 bases lay in between. The CDR3 totals 15 residues. Per germline, CDR1 SGHTA and CDR2 FQGNSA. CDR3 in amino acids: CASSFKSGTTYEQYF. CDR3 nucleotide sequence: TGTGCCAGCAGCTTTAAAAGCGGAACTACCTACGAGCAGTACTTC. Based on the CDR3 plus reference TRBV7-2 and TRBJ2-7, the full variable domain is GAGVSQSPSNKVTEKGKDVELRCDPISGHTALYWYRQSLGQGLEFLIYFQGNSAPDKSGLPSDRFSAERTGGSVSTLTIQRTQQEDSAVYLCASSFKSGTTYEQYFGPGTRLTVT.

V is TRBV28 and J is TRBJ1-2; 7 bases are shared with TRBD1. The CDR3 has 12 amino acids. Looked up from germline, CDR1 is MDHEN and CDR2 is SYDVKM. After removal of 6 bases from V and 4 bases from J, the junction contained 2 bases not matched to a gene. The CDR3 is CASRTGTYGYTF. The CDR3 DNA is TGTGCCAGCAGGACAGGGACCTATGGCTACACCTTC.

The V call is TRBV4-3, the J call TRBJ1-6; D possibly corresponds to TRBD1 (6 bases). The CDR3 length is 18 residues. The V and J ends lost 1 base and 7 bases respectively, with 20 bases between them. Germline V gene sequence: CDR1 LGHNA, CDR2 YSLEER. The CDR3 here is CASSQVLAGTPNNSPLHF. CDR3 DNA sequence: TGCGCCAGCAGCCAAGTTCTGGCCGGGACACCGAACAATTCACCCCTCCACTTT.

The V and J genes are TRBV5-4 and TRBJ1-1; TRBD1 matches at 8 bases. V gave up 4 bases and J gave up 1 base; unmatched junction bases: 9. The CDR3 length is 16 residues. Germline V gives CDR1 SGHNT, CDR2 YYREEE (reference sequence). In nucleotides, the CDR3 is TGTGCCAGCAGCCTCGGACAGGGAAGGGAGAACACTGAAGCTTTCTTT. Translated, it gives CASSLGQGRENTEAFF.

The chain recombines TRBV18 with TRBJ1-2; no definite D call. With 3 bases removed from V and 8 bases from J, the gap between germline ends came to 19 bases. This CDR3 spans 15 amino acids. Germline V gives CDR1 KGHSH, CDR2 LQKENI. CDR3 coding DNA: TGTGCCAGCTCACCTACGTCAAAGGGAGAGCAGGGCTACACCTTC. This encodes CASSPTSKGEQGYTF.

In regard to this clone: At one of its ends the junction is not consistent with the germline gene, which may arise from a read error. The V call is TRBV9, the J call TRBJ2-1; D perhaps matches TRBD2 (5 bases). This CDR3 is 15 amino acids long. Germline assignment: CDR1 SGDLS and CDR2 YYNGEE. As DNA, the CDR3 is TGTGCCAGCAGTGTAGACGGGATTTCCTACAATGAGCAGTTCTTC. It encodes CASSVDGISYNEQFF.

The chain couples TRBV19 to TRBJ2-6; 7 nucleotides match TRBD1. V was clipped by 3 bases and J by 1 base; unmatched bases: 18. The germline gives CDR1 LNHDA, CDR2 SQIVND (reference sequence). The CDR3 consists of 21 residues. CDR3 residues: CASSIADRPLRAPSGANVLTF. CDR3 sequence (DNA): TGTGCCAGTAGTATCGCGGACAGGCCCCTCAGGGCCCCATCTGGGGCCAACGTCCTGACTTTC.

The chain couples TRBV2 to TRBJ2-7, with D tentatively TRBD2 (7 bases). The CDR3 runs 12 residues. V shed 7 bases and J shed 7 bases, with 14 bases lying between them. Germline-derived CDR1 and CDR2 are SNHLY and FYNNEI. The CDR3, as DNA: TGTGCCAGCAAGGGGGGGCCCTGGGAGCAGTACTTC. It codes for CASKGGPWEQYF.

This clone occurred once. V gene TRBV2 combines with J gene TRBJ2-2; 8 nucleotides align to TRBD2. Per the germline V gene, CDR1 is SNHLY and CDR2 is FYNNEI. V lost 7 bases and J lost 2; bases outside the gene matches: 9. The CDR3 runs to 16 residues. The CDR3 is CASKWLAGLNTGELFF. CDR3 nucleotides: TGTGCCAGCAAGTGGCTAGCGGGTCTTAACACCGGGGAGCTGTTTTTT. The full variable domain, its missing parts supplied by reference TRBV2 and TRBJ2-2, is EPEVTQTPSHQVTQMGQEVILRCVPISNHLYFYWYRQILGQKVEFLVSFYNNEISEKSEIFDDQFSVERPDGSNFTLKIRSTKLEDSAMYFCASKWLAGLNTGELFFGEGSRLTVL.

The rearrangement uses TRBV9 and TRBJ1-1; TRBD1 might be the D (5 bases). CDR1 SGDLS and CDR2 YYNGEE come from the germline V gene. V was pared by 0 bases and J by 1 base, with 13 bases between. This CDR3 contains 16 residues. CDR3 sequence (DNA): TGTGCCAGCAGCGTAGGCCCGACAACAGGGAACACTGAAGCTTTCTTT. Translated, it gives CASSVGPTTGNTEAFF.

J is TRBJ1-2 and V is TRBV7-2, with D unclear. V shed 5 bases and J shed 3 bases, with 13 bases lying between them. This CDR3 has 14 amino acids. Per germline, CDR1 SGHTA and CDR2 FQGNSA. DNA for the CDR3: TGTGCCAGCAGCATAAGGACTGAGGACTATGGCTACACCTTC. As protein: CASSIRTEDYGYTF.

This chain joins TRBV10-2 and TRBJ1-6; a weak D match, TRBD1 (6 bases). V lost 3 bases and J 10 bases, leaving 13 bases between the germline ends. CDR1 is WSHSY and CDR2 is SAAADI in the germline V gene. The CDR3 is made up of 14 amino acids. CDR3 residues: CASSELQGVSPLHF. Written as DNA, the CDR3 is TGCGCCAGCAGTGAATTACAGGGTGTATCACCCCTCCACTTT.

V usage is TRBV28 and J usage is TRBJ1-4; D is unclear. The CDR3 sequence is 11 residues long. V was trimmed by 2 bases and J by 12 bases, leaving 7 bases between them. Germline CDR1 is MDHEN and CDR2 is SYDVKM. The CDR3 region has the DNA TGTGCCAGCAGTTTAGGGCAGGAACTGTTTTTT. It translates to CASSLGQELFF.

Written as DNA, the CDR3 is TGTGCCAGCAAACCAACCCGCGACAGGGTCCGAGAGACCCAGTACTTC. The encoded protein is CASKPTRDRVRETQYF. The gene calls are TRBV27 and TRBJ2-5; 7 positions agree with TRBD1. CDR3 length: 16 amino acids. Per germline, CDR1 MNHEY and CDR2 SMNVEV (reference sequence). V was clipped by 7 bases and J by 4 bases; unmatched bases: 15.

The chain employs TRBV19 and TRBJ2-7; possibly TRBD1 for D (7 bases). CDR1 is LNHDA, CDR2 SQIVND, per germline (reference sequence). The CDR3 covers 16 residues. The V gene lost 5 bases and the J gene lost 2 bases, with 19 bases spanning the gap. CDR3 sequence: CASSAGRNRGPYEQYF. DNA of the CDR3: TGTGCCAGTAGTGCCGGGAGAAACAGGGGCCCCTACGAGCAGTACTTC.

The chain uses TRBV19 and TRBJ2-1; no clear D. The CDR3 extends over 12 amino acids. Germline V gene data show CDR1 as LNHDA and CDR2 as SQIVND (reference sequence). The ends were cut back, 5 bases at V and 2 bases at J, with 4 bases in the middle. CDR3 loop: CASSQAYNEQFF. CDR3 nucleotides: TGTGCCAGTAGTCAGGCCTACAATGAGCAGTTCTTC.

V usage is TRBV9 and J usage is TRBJ2-5, with 10 bases identical to TRBD1. The CDR3 has 16 residues. Germline V gene data show CDR1 as SGDLS and CDR2 as YYNGEE. The ends lost 0 bases at V and 4 bases at J; junction bases unmatched: 6. CDR3 region: CASSVAGQGFLETQYF. Written as DNA, the CDR3 is TGTGCCAGCAGCGTAGCGGGACAGGGGTTCCTAGAGACCCAGTACTTC. Supplemented by reference TRBV9 and TRBJ2-5, the full variable domain reads DSGVTQTPKHLITATGQRVTLRCSPRSGDLSVYWYQQSLDQGLQFLIQYYNGEERAKGNILERFSAQQFPDLHSELNLSSLELGDSALYFCASSVAGQGFLETQYFGPGTRLLVL.

The J gene is TRBJ2-1, the V gene TRBV5-4; 10 bases match TRBD2. CDR3 length: 17 residues. The V gene's germline CDR1 is SGHNT and CDR2 YYREEE (reference sequence). V trimming: 4 bases; J trimming: 0 bases; junction bases outside the gene matches: 7. CDR3 bases: TGTGCCAGCAGCGCCCCCCCTAGCGGGAGCTCCTACAATGAGCAGTTCTTC. Its protein product is CASSAPPSGSSYNEQFF.

The chain carries TRBV5-1 and TRBJ2-7, with 8 bases fitting TRBD1. CDR1 is SGHRS and CDR2 is YFSETQ in the germline V gene. This CDR3 is built from 15 residues. V lost 4 bases to trimming and J lost 3 bases; unmatched junction nucleotides: 9. CDR3 residues: CASSRGQGSGYEQYF. The CDR3 bases are TGCGCCAGCAGCCGTGGACAGGGCAGTGGCTACGAGCAGTACTTC.

V and J are TRBV10-3 and TRBJ1-1, with D possibly matching TRBD1 (5 bases). The CDR3 is 13 residues long. Germline lookup yields CDR1 ENHRY and CDR2 SYGVKD. Trimming removed 10 bases from V and 3 bases from J, with 15 bases in between. CDR3 sequence (DNA): TGTGCCACCACCAGAACAGGCGACACTGAAGCTTTCTTT. Residues: CATTRTGDTEAFF.

This clone was detected only once. This chain connects TRBV5-4 to TRBJ2-1, with TRBD1 matching 11 bases. Germline V lookup: CDR1 SGHNT, CDR2 YYREEE (reference sequence). This CDR3 contains 17 residues. V was pared by 5 bases and J by 8 bases, with 15 bases of the junction left unmatched. The CDR3 DNA is TGTGCCAGCAGGGATGACCTTGGGGGACAGGGGGGCGATGAGCAGTTCTTC. Its protein is CASRDDLGGQGGDEQFF.

V is TRBV24-1 and J is TRBJ1-2; D may be TRBD1 (5 bases). Trimming took off 2 bases at V and 7 bases at J, with 13 bases between the two ends. Germline CDR1 and CDR2: KGHDR and SFDVKD. The CDR3 consists of 14 residues. DNA for the CDR3: TGTGCCACCAGTGATTGGGGCAGGGATGGTGGCTACACCTTC. Translation gives CATSDWGRDGGYTF.

This clone was detected only once. This chain uses TRBV5-4 with TRBJ2-5; 7 nucleotides match TRBD2. Germline loops: CDR1 SGHNT, CDR2 YYREEE (reference sequence). J lost 7 bases, V lost 4 bases, and 7 bases had no gene match. There are 13 residues in the CDR3. The CDR3 bases are TGTGCCAGCAGCAGCGGACTAGACGGGACCCAGTACTTC. Amino acid sequence: CASSSGLDGTQYF.

The genes are TRBV2 and TRBJ2-1; 9 nucleotides align to TRBD1. The junction had 12 bases not matched to a gene; V was cut back by 7 bases and J by 8 bases. CDR1 is SNHLY, CDR2 FYNNEI, per germline. The CDR3 sequence is 15 residues long. The CDR3 sequence: CASNLGGQGFDEQFF. CDR3 DNA sequence: TGTGCCAGCAACTTAGGGGGACAGGGATTTGATGAGCAGTTCTTC.

V gene TRBV3-1 (or the pseudogene TRBV3-2) combines with J gene TRBJ2-7; TRBD1 aligns across 9 bases. The CDR3 runs 13 residues. After removal of 5 bases from V and 3 bases from J, the junction contained 2 bases not matched to a gene. Germline-derived CDR1 and CDR2 are LGHDT and YNNKEL (reference sequence). The CDR3 DNA follows: TGTGCCAGCAGCAGACAGGGGGACTACGAGCAGTACTTC. This sequence encodes CASSRQGDYEQYF.

J is TRBJ2-5 and V is TRBV19; 8 nucleotides line up with TRBD2. Unmatched junction bases numbered 1, after V lost 2 bases and J lost 5 bases. CDR3 length: 13 amino acids. Germline V gene lookup returns CDR1 LNHDA and CDR2 SQIVND (reference sequence). In DNA form, the CDR3 reads TGTGCCAGTAGTATACCGGGGGGGGAGACCCAGTACTTC. Translated: CASSIPGGETQYF.

The chain couples TRBV6-5 to TRBJ1-1; 7 bases match TRBD1. The germline CDR1 and CDR2 sequences are MNHEY and SVGAGI. CDR3 size: 13 residues. Unmatched junction bases numbered 12, after V lost 7 bases and J lost 10 bases. The CDR3 sequence: CASTGSRGPGAFF. CDR3 nucleotide sequence: TGTGCCAGCACCGGAAGTAGGGGGCCTGGAGCTTTCTTT.